This TCR beta chain came from a study of blood T cell repertoires in COVID-19. Across the study: Donors in the United States, Italy and Spain gave samples during acute or convalescent COVID-19. PBMCs, B-cell-depleted T cells, or T cells provided the cDNA or gDNA that made up the material.

Germline-derived CDR1 and CDR2 are MNHEY and SVGEGT. Trimming at V came to 0 bases and at J to 4 bases, leaving 10 bases not matched to a gene. This CDR3 spans 18 amino acids. This clone was seen only once. In the original processing: Reference gene primer amplification in the assay estimated nucleated cell counts. The table came from immunoSEQ multiplex PCR; TCRdb's copy has only in-frame clones and leaves some out. The V and J calls and clone size are taken from that table; D and trimming were inferred from the DNA. The data show 95,000 to 150,000 clones, 78% seen once. The sample was peripheral blood. The TCR was taken from a man between 65 and 85 years old with acute or convalescent COVID-19. The rearrangement uses TRBV6-2 or TRBV6-3 and TRBJ1-1, with 11 bases matching TRBD1. The CDR3 DNA reads as TGTGCCAGCAGTTACTCGACTGGACAGGGGGCTCGGAGCACTGAAGCTTTCTTT. It specifies CASSYSTGQGARSTEAFF.